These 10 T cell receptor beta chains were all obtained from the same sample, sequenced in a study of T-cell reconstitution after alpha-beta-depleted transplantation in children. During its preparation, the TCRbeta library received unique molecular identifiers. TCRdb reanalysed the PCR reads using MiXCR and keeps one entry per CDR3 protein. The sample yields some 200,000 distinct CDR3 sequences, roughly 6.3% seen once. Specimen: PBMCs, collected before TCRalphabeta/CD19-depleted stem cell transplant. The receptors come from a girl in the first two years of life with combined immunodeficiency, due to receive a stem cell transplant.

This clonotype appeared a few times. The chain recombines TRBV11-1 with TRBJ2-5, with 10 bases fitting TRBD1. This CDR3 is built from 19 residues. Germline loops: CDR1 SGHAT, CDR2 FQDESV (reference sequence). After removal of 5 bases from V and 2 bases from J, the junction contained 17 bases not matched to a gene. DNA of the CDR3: TGTGCCAGCAGCCCAACTGGGGTCTCCGGGACAGGGGTTCAAGAGACCCAGTACTTC. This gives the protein CASSPTGVSGTGVQETQYF.

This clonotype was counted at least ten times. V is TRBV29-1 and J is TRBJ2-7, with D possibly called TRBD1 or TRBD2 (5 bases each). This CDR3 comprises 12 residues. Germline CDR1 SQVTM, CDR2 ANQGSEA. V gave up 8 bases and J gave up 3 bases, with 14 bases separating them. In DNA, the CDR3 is TGCAGCATCGGACAAGACTACTACGAGCAGTACTTC. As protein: CSIGQDYYEQYF.

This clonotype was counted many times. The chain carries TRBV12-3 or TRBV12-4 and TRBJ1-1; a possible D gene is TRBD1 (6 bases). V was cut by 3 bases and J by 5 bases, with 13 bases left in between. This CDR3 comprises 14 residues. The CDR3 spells CASSFRQGRTEAFF. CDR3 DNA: TGTGCCAGCAGTTTCCGGCAGGGGAGGACTGAAGCTTTCTTT.

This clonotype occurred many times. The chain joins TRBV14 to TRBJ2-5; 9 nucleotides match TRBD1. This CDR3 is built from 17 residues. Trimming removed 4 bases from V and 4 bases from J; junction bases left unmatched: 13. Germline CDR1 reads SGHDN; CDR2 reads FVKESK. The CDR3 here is CASSLLPTGTGRETQYF. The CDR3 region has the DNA TGTGCCAGCAGCCTCCTACCCACCGGGACAGGGAGAGAGACCCAGTACTTC.

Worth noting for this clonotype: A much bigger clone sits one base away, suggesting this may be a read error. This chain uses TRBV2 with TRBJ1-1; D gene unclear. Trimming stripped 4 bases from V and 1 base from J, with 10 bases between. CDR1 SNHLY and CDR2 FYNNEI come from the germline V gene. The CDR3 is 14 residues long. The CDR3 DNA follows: TGTGCCAGCAGTGTCAGGATGGAGAACACTGAAGCTTTCTTT. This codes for CASSVRMENTEAFF. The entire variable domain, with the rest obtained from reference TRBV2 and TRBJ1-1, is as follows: EPEVTQTPSHQVTQMGQEVILRCVPISNHLYFYWYRQILGQKVEFLVSFYNNEISEKSEIFDDQFSVERPDGSNFTLKIRSTKLEDSAMYFCASSVRMENTEAFFGQGTRLTVV.

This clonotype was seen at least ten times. CDR3 DNA sequence: TGTGCCAGCAGTTTACTGACAGGAGGCTACGAGCAGTACTTC. Its translation: CASSLLTGGYEQYF. The chain uses TRBV12-3 or TRBV12-4 and TRBJ2-7, with D perhaps TRBD1 (6 bases). V lost 2 bases, J lost 3 bases, and 11 bases lay in between. The CDR3 has 14 residues.

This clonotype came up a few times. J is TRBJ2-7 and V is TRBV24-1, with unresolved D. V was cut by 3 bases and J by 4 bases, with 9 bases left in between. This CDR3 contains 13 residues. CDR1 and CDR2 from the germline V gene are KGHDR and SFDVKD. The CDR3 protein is CATSDPLLYEQYF. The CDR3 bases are TGTGCCACCAGTGATCCCCTCTTATACGAGCAGTACTTC.

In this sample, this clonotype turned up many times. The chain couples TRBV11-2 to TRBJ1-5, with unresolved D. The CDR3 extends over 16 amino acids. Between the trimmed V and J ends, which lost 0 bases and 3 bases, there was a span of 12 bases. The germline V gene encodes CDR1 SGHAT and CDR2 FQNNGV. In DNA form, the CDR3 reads TGTGCCAGCAGCTTAGATATCGGAGGGAACAATCAGCCCCAGCATTTT. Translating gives CASSLDIGGNNQPQHF.

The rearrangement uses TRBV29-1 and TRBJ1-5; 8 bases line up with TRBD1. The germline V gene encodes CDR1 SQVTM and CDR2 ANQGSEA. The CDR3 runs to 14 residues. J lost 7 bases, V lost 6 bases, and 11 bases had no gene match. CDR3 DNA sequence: TGCAGCGTGGACACCGGACAGGGAAGCCAGCCCCAGCATTTT. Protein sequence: CSVDTGQGSQPQHF.

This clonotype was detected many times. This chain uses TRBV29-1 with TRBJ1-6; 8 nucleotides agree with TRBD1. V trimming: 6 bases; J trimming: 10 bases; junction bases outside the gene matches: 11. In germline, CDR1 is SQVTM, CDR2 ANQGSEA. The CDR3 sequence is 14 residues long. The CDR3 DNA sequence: TGCAGCGTCCAGACAGGGGCTCATGGATCACCCCTCCACTTT. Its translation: CSVQTGAHGSPLHF.